The clone carrying this TCR beta chain was observed many times. From germline, CDR1 is MDHEN and CDR2 SYDVKM. There are 13 residues in the CDR3. The ends were cut back, 3 bases at V and 5 bases at J, with 7 bases in the middle. TCRdb reprocessed the 5' RACE reads via MiXCR and lists one record per CDR3 protein. This table has over 90,000 distinct CDR3 sequences, roughly 10% appearing once. The data stem from a study of spatial heterogeneity in lung cancer. Time point defined: sample taken at primary tumor resection. In each case, whole RNA from tumor, nontumor lung or frozen PBMC was sequenced unsorted. The 55 to 90 donors had untreated early-stage non-small cell lung cancer.

Sequencing was performed on PBMCs, taken at surgery. This receptor was taken from a male donor with early-stage non-small cell lung cancer. The chain recombines TRBV28 with TRBJ2-2; no definite D call. The CDR3 bases are TGTGCCAGCAGTTTGGACGGGACCGGGGAGCTGTTTTTT. Its protein is CASSLDGTGELFF.